This is a list of T cell receptor beta chains from one sample in a study of beta chain features in type 1 diabetes. Some clones are missing from TCRdb's copy, which holds only in-frame ones; the method was immunoSEQ multiplex PCR. In the table there are about 340,000 clones, 13% of which are singletons. Sequenced sample: naive CD4+ T cells from blood. The receptors were sampled from a woman aged 18 to 35 with type 1 diabetes. CDR3s include the opening cysteine and the closing phenylalanine or tryptophan. D genes are given only for firm matches. The listing skips clone size in some rows; elsewhere it reads once, few, many or a size class.

clone_size: -; j_call: TRBJ2-1; v_call: TRBV11-2; d_call: TRBD2; cdr3_aa: CASSFSAGMNEQFF; cdr3_nt: TGTGCCAGCAGCTTCTCAGCGGGGATGAATGAGCAGTTCTTC
clone_size: few; j_call: TRBJ1-2; v_call: TRBV28; d_call: -; cdr3_aa: CASTIVRGKNGYTF; cdr3_nt: TGTGCCAGCACCATCGTGAGGGGGAAAAATGGCTACACCTTC
clone_size: few; j_call: TRBJ2-5; v_call: TRBV2; d_call: -; cdr3_aa: CASSGQPSQETQYF; cdr3_nt: TGTGCCAGCAGCGGACAGCCGAGCCAAGAGACCCAGTACTTC
clone_size: -; j_call: TRBJ2-3; v_call: TRBV25-1; d_call: -; cdr3_aa: CASSDPRGRESTDTQYF; cdr3_nt: TGTGCCAGCAGCGACCCCCGGGGGCGGGAGTCGACAGATACGCAGTATTTT
clone_size: -; j_call: TRBJ1-1; v_call: TRBV5-1; d_call: -; cdr3_aa: CASSFGGASTEAFF; cdr3_nt: TGCGCCAGCAGCTTTGGGGGCGCGAGCACTGAAGCTTTCTTT
clone_size: few; j_call: TRBJ2-7; v_call: TRBV2; d_call: TRBD2; cdr3_aa: CASSPTSDEQYF; cdr3_nt: TGTGCCAGCAGTCCGACTAGCGATGAGCAGTACTTC
clone_size: -; j_call: TRBJ1-2; v_call: TRBV28; d_call: -; cdr3_aa: CASSLPVTYPYGYTF; cdr3_nt: TGTGCCAGCAGTTTGCCCGTAACATACCCCTATGGCTACACCTTC
clone_size: -; j_call: TRBJ1-1; v_call: TRBV7-3; d_call: TRBD1; cdr3_aa: CASSLADRGTEAFF; cdr3_nt: TGTGCCAGCAGCTTAGCGGACAGGGGGACTGAAGCTTTCTTT
clone_size: -; j_call: TRBJ2-1; v_call: TRBV19; d_call: TRBD2; cdr3_aa: CASRPGLAGARNEQFF; cdr3_nt: TGTGCCAGTAGACCGGGACTAGCGGGAGCGCGCAATGAGCAGTTCTTC
clone_size: few; j_call: TRBJ2-1; v_call: TRBV11-3; d_call: TRBD2; cdr3_aa: CASSSQREGPFQQFF; cdr3_nt: TGTGCCAGCAGCTCCCAGCGGGAGGGCCCCTTCCAGCAGTTCTTC
clone_size: few; j_call: TRBJ2-1; v_call: TRBV15; d_call: TRBD2; cdr3_aa: CATSREASGRANNEQFF; cdr3_nt: TGTGCCACCAGCAGGGAGGCTAGCGGGAGGGCCAACAATGAGCAGTTCTTC
clone_size: few; j_call: TRBJ1-4; v_call: TRBV27; d_call: TRBD1; cdr3_aa: CASTPLGQSTRVLFF; cdr3_nt: TGTGCCAGCACCCCATTGGGACAGTCCACAAGAGTACTGTTTTTT
clone_size: -; j_call: TRBJ1-5; v_call: TRBV27; d_call: -; cdr3_aa: CASSPQGSNQPQHF; cdr3_nt: TGTGCCAGCAGCCCCCAGGGTAGCAATCAGCCCCAGCATTTT
clone_size: -; j_call: TRBJ2-5; v_call: TRBV18; d_call: TRBD2; cdr3_aa: CASSTGLGVGETQYF; cdr3_nt: TGTGCCAGCTCGACGGGACTAGGGGTAGGAGAGACCCAGTACTTC
clone_size: -; j_call: TRBJ2-1; v_call: TRBV9; d_call: TRBD2; cdr3_aa: CASSTRTSGSEQFF; cdr3_nt: TGTGCCAGCAGCACTCGGACTAGCGGCAGTGAGCAGTTCTTC
clone_size: -; j_call: TRBJ2-1; v_call: TRBV18; d_call: TRBD2; cdr3_aa: CASSPPGLAGYDEQFF; cdr3_nt: TGTGCCAGCTCACCACCGGGACTAGCGGGATATGATGAGCAGTTCTTC
clone_size: -; j_call: TRBJ1-2; v_call: TRBV5-1; d_call: TRBD1; cdr3_aa: CASSSGTGSFYGYTF; cdr3_nt: TGCGCCAGCAGCTCCGGGACAGGCAGTTTCTATGGCTACACCTTC
clone_size: few; j_call: TRBJ2-1; v_call: TRBV7-3; d_call: TRBD2; cdr3_aa: CASGLAGANEQFF; cdr3_nt: TGTGCCAGCGGACTAGCGGGAGCAAATGAGCAGTTCTTC
clone_size: -; j_call: TRBJ2-5; v_call: TRBV18; d_call: -; cdr3_aa: CASSPTAGKETQYF; cdr3_nt: TGTGCCAGCTCACCAACGGCAGGGAAGGAGACCCAGTACTTC
clone_size: -; j_call: TRBJ1-5; v_call: TRBV2; d_call: -; cdr3_aa: CASSVIHQPQHF; cdr3_nt: TGTGCCAGCAGTGTTATCCATCAGCCCCAGCATTTT
clone_size: few; j_call: TRBJ1-1; v_call: TRBV9; d_call: -; cdr3_aa: CASSLRGNTEAFF; cdr3_nt: TGTGCCAGCAGCTTACGAGGGAACACTGAAGCTTTCTTT
clone_size: -; j_call: TRBJ2-7; v_call: TRBV5-1; d_call: TRBD1; cdr3_aa: CASSIWTGGYEQYF; cdr3_nt: TGCGCCAGCAGCATCTGGACAGGGGGCTACGAGCAGTACTTC
clone_size: -; j_call: TRBJ2-2; v_call: TRBV30; d_call: TRBD2; cdr3_aa: CAWSATGGYPGELFF; cdr3_nt: TGTGCCTGGAGCGCAACGGGAGGGTATCCCGGGGAGCTGTTTTTT
clone_size: few; j_call: TRBJ1-2; v_call: TRBV4-3; d_call: -; cdr3_aa: CASSQDRGGDGYTF; cdr3_nt: TGCGCCAGCAGCCAAGATCGTGGAGGGGACGGCTACACCTTC
clone_size: few; j_call: TRBJ2-5; v_call: TRBV7-8; d_call: TRBD2; cdr3_aa: CASSRGTSQETQYF; cdr3_nt: TGTGCCAGCAGCCGAGGGACTAGCCAAGAGACCCAGTACTTC
clone_size: -; j_call: TRBJ2-1; v_call: TRBV7-7; d_call: -; cdr3_aa: CASRFRDNSHEQFF; cdr3_nt: TGTGCCAGCAGATTCCGGGACAACAGCCATGAGCAGTTCTTC
clone_size: -; j_call: TRBJ2-7; v_call: TRBV20-1; d_call: -; cdr3_aa: CSQGNGDEQYF; cdr3_nt: TGCAGTCAGGGGAATGGTGACGAGCAGTACTTC
clone_size: few; j_call: TRBJ1-3; v_call: TRBV30; d_call: -; cdr3_aa: CAWSENLRGNTIYF; cdr3_nt: TGTGCCTGGAGTGAAAATCTTCGTGGAAACACCATATATTTT
clone_size: -; j_call: TRBJ2-1; v_call: TRBV7-6; d_call: TRBD2; cdr3_aa: CASSRPLAGVGDEQFF; cdr3_nt: TGTGCCAGCAGCCGTCCACTAGCGGGAGTAGGCGATGAGCAGTTCTTC
clone_size: few; j_call: TRBJ2-1; v_call: TRBV19; d_call: -; cdr3_aa: CASTGRDKSSYNEQFF; cdr3_nt: TGTGCCAGTACGGGGCGGGATAAGAGCTCCTACAATGAGCAGTTCTTC
clone_size: -; j_call: TRBJ2-7; v_call: TRBV9; d_call: TRBD2; cdr3_aa: CASSLTSGSYEQYF; cdr3_nt: TGTGCCAGCAGCCTTACTAGCGGCTCCTACGAGCAGTACTTC